These 13 T cell receptor beta chains originate from one sample sequenced in a study of T cell repertoires in cytomegalovirus infection. MiXCR, run by TCRdb on the reads, gives a single entry per CDR3 protein. In the table there are some 920,000 distinct CDR3 sequences, roughly 30% of which are singletons. For these receptors, no antigen is known. The input for sequencing was cultured CD8+ T cells from PBMCs, taken from culture after CMV antigen stimulation. The source of these receptors is a human donor in good health (CMV status not recorded). Some clones in this sample may be carry-over from other donors' samples.

The chain combines TRBV4-2 with TRBJ2-1, with D possibly being TRBD1 (8 bases). Germline V lookup: CDR1 LGHNA, CDR2 YNFKEQ. Trimming left V 4 bases short and J 8 bases short, with 21 bases between. The CDR3 totals 16 residues. In DNA, the CDR3 is TGTGCCAGCAGCCTCTCCTCTAGCGGACAGGGCCATGAGCAGTTCTTC. Its translation: CASSLSSSGQGHEQFF.

The V call is TRBV27, the J call TRBJ1-2, with D tentatively TRBD1 (6 bases). The ends were cut back, 3 bases at V and 2 bases at J, with 10 bases in the middle. Looked up from germline, CDR1 is MNHEY and CDR2 is SMNVEV (reference sequence). This CDR3 contains 14 residues. CDR3 in DNA: TGTGCCAGCAGTTTTGGGGGGCAGAACTATGGCTACACCTTC. Translating gives CASSFGGQNYGYTF.

This clonotype was found many times. This chain uses TRBV10-3 with TRBJ1-2; D is uncertain. Trimming removed 0 bases at V and 8 bases at J, with 10 bases between. CDR1 and CDR2 from the germline V gene are ENHRY and SYGVKD. There are 13 residues in the CDR3. This chain's CDR3 is CAISESGQMGYTF. CDR3 nucleotide sequence: TGTGCCATCAGTGAGTCAGGGCAGATGGGCTACACCTTC.

At least ten counts were recorded for this clonotype. The gene calls are TRBV7-6 and TRBJ2-1; D gene ambiguous. The CDR3 loop spans 15 amino acids. Germline CDR1 SGHVS, CDR2 FNYEAQ. V was cut by 5 bases and J by 4 bases, with 15 bases left in between. The CDR3 region is CASSGRQGIYNEQFF. In DNA, the CDR3 is TGTGCCAGCAGCGGTAGGCAAGGGATTTACAATGAGCAGTTCTTC.

This clonotype was seen more than once but under ten times. The rearrangement links TRBV6-2 or TRBV6-3 to TRBJ2-1; 7 nucleotides match TRBD1. Germline CDR1 reads MNHEY; CDR2 reads SVGEGT. V dropped 3 bases and J dropped 4; count of bases not matched to a gene: 12. The CDR3 loop spans 17 amino acids. The CDR3 coding sequence is TGTGCCAGCAGTTATCGTCGGACAGGAACGCTATACAATGAGCAGTTCTTC. It encodes CASSYRRTGTLYNEQFF.

This chain uses TRBV28 with TRBJ1-1, with D perhaps matching TRBD1 (6 bases). V dropped 1 base and J dropped 3 bases, with 24 bases sitting between them. The CDR3 spans 19 residues. The germline gives CDR1 MDHEN, CDR2 SYDVKM. The CDR3 spells CASSLYPTGSNGGDTEAFF. In DNA, the CDR3 is TGTGCCAGCAGTTTATACCCTACAGGGTCCAACGGGGGGGACACTGAAGCTTTCTTT.

In the case of this clonotype: Germline and junction disagree at one end, which may indicate a read error. V is TRBV7-9 and J is TRBJ1-6; D might be TRBD1 (5 bases). Germline loops: CDR1 SEHNR, CDR2 FQNEAQ (reference sequence). The CDR3 extends over 14 amino acids. This CDR3 is CASNLRGGDSPLHF. Written as DNA, the CDR3 is TGTGCCAGCAACTTACGGGGAGGGGATTCACCCCTCCACTTT.

The chain has TRBV7-3 and TRBJ2-3; 12 bases are shared with TRBD2. V was clipped by 1 base and J by 5 bases; unmatched bases: 7. The germline V gene encodes CDR1 SGHTA and CDR2 FQGTGA. This CDR3 has 17 amino acids. This chain's CDR3 is CASSLSPTSGGIDTQYF. For the CDR3, the DNA is TGTGCCAGCAGCTTAAGCCCGACTAGCGGGGGTATAGATACGCAGTATTTT.

This clonotype was found a few times. This chain joins TRBV4-1 and TRBJ2-7; D is uncertain. V gave up 1 base and J gave up 0 bases, with 10 bases separating them. CDR3 length: 15 residues. The germline CDR1 and CDR2 sequences are MGHRA and YSYEKL. This CDR3 is CASSQGAISSYEQYF. The CDR3 DNA reads TGCGCCAGCAGCCAAGGGGCTATTAGCTCCTACGAGCAGTACTTC.

Comments on this clonotype: A read error may explain this, as a much larger clone is one base away. This chain uses TRBV7-2 with TRBJ2-3; 8 positions agree with TRBD1. V was pared by 5 bases and J by 2 bases, with 12 bases of the junction left unmatched. The CDR3 has 17 amino acids. Per the germline V gene, CDR1 is SGHTA and CDR2 is FQGNSA. The CDR3 coding sequence is TGTGCCAGCAGCGACCCCCTGGACAGGGAGGTCACAGATACGCAGTATTTT. Translation gives CASSDPLDREVTDTQYF.

The chain joins TRBV7-4 to TRBJ1-5; D remains ambiguous. The V and J ends lost 0 bases and 0 bases respectively, with 12 bases between them. Germline V gives CDR1 SGHVT, CDR2 SQSDAQ. The CDR3 contains 17 residues. This CDR3 is CASSLARRWGSNQPQHF. The DNA for the CDR3 is TGTGCCAGCAGCTTAGCCCGACGGTGGGGTAGCAATCAGCCCCAGCATTTT.

This clonotype has more than one count but fewer than ten. The V call is TRBV12-3 or TRBV12-4, the J call TRBJ2-5; the match to TRBD2 covers 8 bases. V lost 3 bases, J lost 5 bases, and 11 bases stayed unmatched. This CDR3 spans 16 amino acids. The CDR3 reads CASSLVIGGAGETQYF. Written as DNA, the CDR3 is TGTGCCAGCAGTTTGGTGATCGGGGGGGCAGGGGAGACCCAGTACTTC.

This chain uses TRBV12-3 or TRBV12-4 with TRBJ2-1; 14 bases align to TRBD2. The CDR3 is 16 residues long. The junction had 7 bases not matched to a gene; V was cut back by 5 bases and J by 7 bases. This CDR3 reads CASSPRTSGGLNEQFF. CDR3 DNA: TGTGCCAGCAGTCCTCGGACTAGCGGGGGGCTTAATGAGCAGTTCTTC.